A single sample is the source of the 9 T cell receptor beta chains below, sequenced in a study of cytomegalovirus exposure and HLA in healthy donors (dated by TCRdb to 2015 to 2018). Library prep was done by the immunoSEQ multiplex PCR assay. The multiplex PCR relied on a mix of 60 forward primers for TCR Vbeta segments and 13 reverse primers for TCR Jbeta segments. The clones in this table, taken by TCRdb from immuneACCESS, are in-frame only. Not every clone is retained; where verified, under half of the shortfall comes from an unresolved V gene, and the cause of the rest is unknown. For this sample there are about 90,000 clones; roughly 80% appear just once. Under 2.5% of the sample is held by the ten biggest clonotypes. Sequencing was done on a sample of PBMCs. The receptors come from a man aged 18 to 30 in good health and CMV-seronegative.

Here the CDR3 DNA reads TGTGCCAGTGCGAGACTAGCGGGAGGGCGCAGCTCCTACAATGAGCAGTTCTTC. Protein sequence: CASARLAGGRSSYNEQFF. The chain recombines TRBV27 with TRBJ2-1; 14 bases are a match to TRBD2. Germline V lookup: CDR1 MNHEY, CDR2 SMNVEV (reference sequence). The junction had 10 bases not matched to a gene; V was cut back by 9 bases and J by 0 bases. The CDR3 length is 18 residues.

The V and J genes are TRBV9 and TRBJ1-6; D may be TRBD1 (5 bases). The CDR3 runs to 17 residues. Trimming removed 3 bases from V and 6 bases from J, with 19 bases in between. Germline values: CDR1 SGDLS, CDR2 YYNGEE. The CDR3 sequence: CASSAKGGGGVNSPLHF. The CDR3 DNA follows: TGTGCCAGCAGCGCCAAAGGTGGCGGGGGGGTTAATTCACCCCTCCACTTT.

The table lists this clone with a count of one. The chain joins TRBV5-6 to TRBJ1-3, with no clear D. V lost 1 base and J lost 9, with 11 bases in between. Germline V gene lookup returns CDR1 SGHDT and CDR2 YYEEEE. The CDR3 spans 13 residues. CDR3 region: CASSLTVVPTIYF. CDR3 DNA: TGTGCCAGCAGCTTGACGGTCGTCCCCACCATATATTTT. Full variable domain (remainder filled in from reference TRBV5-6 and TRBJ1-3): DAGVTQSPTHLIKTRGQQVTLRCSPKSGHDTVSWYQQALGQGPQFIFQYYEEEERQRGNFPDRFSGHQFPNYSSELNVNALLLGDSALYLCASSLTVVPTIYFGEGSWLTVV.

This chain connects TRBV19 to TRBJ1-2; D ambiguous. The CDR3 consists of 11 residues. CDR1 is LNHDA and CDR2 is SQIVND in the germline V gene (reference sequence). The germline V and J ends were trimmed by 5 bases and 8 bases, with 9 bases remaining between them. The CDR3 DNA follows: TGTGCCAGTAGTCGGGGAGAGGGCTACACCTTC. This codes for CASSRGEGYTF.

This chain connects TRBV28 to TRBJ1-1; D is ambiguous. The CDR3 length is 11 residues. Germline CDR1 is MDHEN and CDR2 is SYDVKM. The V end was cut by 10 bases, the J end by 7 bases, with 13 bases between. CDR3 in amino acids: CAIAVPHEAFF. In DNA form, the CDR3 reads TGTGCCATAGCAGTCCCACATGAAGCTTTCTTT. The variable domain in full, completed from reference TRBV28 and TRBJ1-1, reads DVKVTQSSRYLVKRTGEKVFLECVQDMDHENMFWYRQDPGLGLRLIYFSYDVKMKEKGDIPEGYSVSREKKERFSLILESASTNQTSMYLCAIAVPHEAFFGQGTRLTVV.

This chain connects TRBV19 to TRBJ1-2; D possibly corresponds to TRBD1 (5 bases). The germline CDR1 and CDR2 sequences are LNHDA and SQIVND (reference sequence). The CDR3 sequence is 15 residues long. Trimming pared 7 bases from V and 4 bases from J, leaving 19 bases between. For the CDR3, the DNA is TGTGCCAGTATTGACCCCTCCGGGGGACCCTATGGCTACACCTTC. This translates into CASIDPSGGPYGYTF.

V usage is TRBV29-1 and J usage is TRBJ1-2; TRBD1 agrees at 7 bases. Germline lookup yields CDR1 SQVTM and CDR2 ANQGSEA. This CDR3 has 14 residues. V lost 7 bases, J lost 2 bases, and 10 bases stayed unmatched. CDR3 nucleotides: TGCAGCGCGATAACAGGGGCCCGGAACTATGGCTACACCTTC. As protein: CSAITGARNYGYTF. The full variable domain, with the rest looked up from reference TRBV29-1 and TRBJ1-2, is SAVISQKPSRDICQRGTSLTIQCQVDSQVTMMFWYRQQPGQSLTLIATANQGSEATYESGFVIDKFPISRPNLTFSTLTVSNMSPEDSSIYLCSAITGARNYGYTFGSGTRLTVV.

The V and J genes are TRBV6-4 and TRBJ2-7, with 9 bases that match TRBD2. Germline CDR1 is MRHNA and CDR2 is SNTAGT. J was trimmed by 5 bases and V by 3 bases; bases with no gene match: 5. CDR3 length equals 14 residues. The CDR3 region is CASSDAGGSDEQYF. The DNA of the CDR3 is TGTGCCAGCAGTGATGCGGGAGGGTCGGACGAGCAGTACTTC.

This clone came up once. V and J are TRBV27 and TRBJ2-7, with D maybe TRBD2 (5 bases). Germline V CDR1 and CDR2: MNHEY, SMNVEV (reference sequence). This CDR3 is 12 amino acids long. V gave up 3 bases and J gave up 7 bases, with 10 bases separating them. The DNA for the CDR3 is TGTGCCAGCAGTTTCTTGTCGGGAGAGCAGTACTTC. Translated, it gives CASSFLSGEQYF.